What follows are 15 T cell receptor beta chains derived from one specimen sequenced in a study of shared clonotypes between healthy human individuals (TCRdb year 2020). CD8 naive samples were obtained by positive selection for CCR7 among CD45RO-negative cells, yielding a CD45RA+CCR7+ population from which TemRA cells were excluded. Library creation used the immunoSEQ multiplex PCR assay. TCRdb provides this immuneACCESS table in a form limited to in-frame rearrangements. Some clones are lacking; in checked studies, under half of them reflect an unresolved V gene, and why the rest are absent is not known. This sample holds about 2.1 million clones; just over 90% were observed only once. The leading ten clones occupy around 1.8% of the sample. The specimen was naive CD8+ T cells from PBMCs. Interpreted using the paper, the cell subset or site label stands for: CD45RA+CCR7+. All receptors come from a man in his late teens or twenties in good health. Some clones in this sample may be carry-over from other donors' samples.

The rearrangement joins TRBV11-3 to TRBJ2-7; 14 bases align to TRBD2. Germline V gene data show CDR1 as SGHNT and CDR2 as YENEEA. After removal of 4 bases from V and 8 bases from J, the junction contained 4 bases not matched to a gene. The CDR3 is made up of 14 amino acids. CDR3 residues: CASSSGLAGDQQYF. The CDR3 nucleotides are TGTGCCAGCAGCTCGGGACTAGCGGGAGATCAGCAGTACTTC.

J is TRBJ2-7 and V is TRBV9; 10 bases align to TRBD1. The CDR3 contains 17 residues. CDR1 is SGDLS, CDR2 YYNGEE, per germline. The junction had 12 bases not matched to a gene; V was cut back by 4 bases and J by 2 bases. As DNA, the CDR3 is TGTGCCAGCAGCTCCCCTTCCGGGACAGGGGACACCTACGAGCAGTACTTC. Its protein product is CASSSPSGTGDTYEQYF.

The CDR3 sequence: CASTTWDRESYEQYF. In DNA, the CDR3 is TGTGCCAGTACCACCTGGGACAGGGAGTCCTACGAGCAGTACTTC. The J gene is TRBJ2-7, the V gene TRBV19; 9 bases match TRBD1. This CDR3 has 15 amino acids. The V gene end was trimmed by 7 bases and the J gene end by 1 base; junction bases not matched to a gene: 8. The germline gives CDR1 LNHDA, CDR2 SQIVND (reference sequence).

The CDR3: CASKIEREQFF. Written as DNA, the CDR3 is TGCGCCAGCAAGATCGAGCGTGAGCAGTTCTTC. The chain recombines TRBV10-1 with TRBJ2-1; D remains unclear. This CDR3 comprises 11 residues. Trimming shortened V by 7 bases and J by 9 bases, and 10 bases separated the two germline ends. Germline V gene lookup returns CDR1 WNHNN and CDR2 SYGVQD (reference sequence).

This clone was picked up one time. This sequence joins TRBV28 and TRBJ2-2; 8 nucleotides line up with TRBD2. V shed 6 bases, J shed 6 bases, and the junction held 6 bases outside the gene matches. The CDR3 length is 14 residues. CDR1 and CDR2 from the germline V gene are MDHEN and SYDVKM. The chain's CDR3 is CASSPGGEAGELFF. DNA for the CDR3: TGTGCCAGCAGCCCCGGGGGGGAGGCCGGGGAGCTGTTTTTT.

The rearrangement links TRBV9 to TRBJ1-3; no clear D. Trimming stripped 6 bases from V and 3 bases from J, with 16 bases between. The CDR3 extends over 15 amino acids. Germline CDR1 reads SGDLS; CDR2 reads YYNGEE. CDR3 loop: CASNPGRLSGNTIYF. The CDR3 DNA reads as TGTGCCAGCAACCCGGGGAGGTTAAGTGGAAACACCATATATTTT.

The V call is TRBV2, the J call TRBJ2-1, with TRBD2 identical over 7 bases. Germline trimming cut 2 bases from V and 9 bases from J; bases unmatched to any gene: 13. Looked up from germline, CDR1 is SNHLY and CDR2 is FYNNEI. CDR3 length equals 16 residues. CDR3 nucleotides: TGTGCCAGCAGTGAAATCGGACTAGTAGGTAATGCTGAGCAGTTCTTC. This translates into CASSEIGLVGNAEQFF.

The chain uses TRBV7-6 and TRBJ1-5, with 7 bases fitting TRBD1. The CDR3 consists of 16 residues. Germline values: CDR1 SGHVS, CDR2 FNYEAQ. V shed 5 bases and J 1 base; nucleotides not matched to a gene: 8. DNA of the CDR3: TGTGCCAGCAGCCCGTCGACAGGGTTAAGCAATCAGCCCCAGCATTTT. Protein sequence: CASSPSTGLSNQPQHF.

V and J are TRBV27 and TRBJ2-2, with D maybe TRBD2 (6 bases). CDR1 is MNHEY and CDR2 is SMNVEV in the germline V gene (reference sequence). V lost 6 bases and J 7 bases, leaving 18 bases between the germline ends. This CDR3 contains 15 residues. Here the CDR3 DNA reads TGTGCCAGCAGCGTATTAGCGGCCCCCGGCGGGGAGCTGTTTTTT. It encodes CASSVLAAPGGELFF.

This chain connects TRBV10-2 to TRBJ1-2; D gene unclear. Germline CDR1 and CDR2: WSHSY and SAAADI. The CDR3 runs to 15 residues. The germline V and J ends were trimmed by 0 bases and 6 bases, with 14 bases remaining between them. The CDR3 region is CASSESLVRTDGYTF. The CDR3 nucleotides read TGCGCCAGCAGTGAGTCGTTGGTCCGGACGGATGGCTACACCTTC.

V gene TRBV25-1 combines with J gene TRBJ2-4; 8 positions match TRBD1. After removal of 3 bases from V and 5 bases from J, the junction contained 0 bases not matched to a gene. The CDR3 spans 13 residues. Germline CDR1 is MGHDK and CDR2 is SYGVNS. CDR3 protein: CASSETGENIQYF. DNA for the CDR3: TGTGCCAGCAGTGAGACAGGGGAAAACATTCAGTACTTC. Using reference TRBV25-1 and TRBJ2-4 for the parts outside the CDR3, the full variable domain is EADIYQTPRYLVIGTGKKITLECSQTMGHDKMYWYQQDPGMELHLIHYSYGVNSTEKGDLSSESTVSRIRTEHFPLTLESARPSHTSQYLCASSETGENIQYFGAGTRLSVL.

The V call is TRBV19, the J call TRBJ1-2; TRBD1 is a possible D gene (5 bases). Germline values: CDR1 LNHDA, CDR2 SQIVND (reference sequence). V gave up 4 bases and J gave up 2 bases, with 14 bases separating them. The CDR3 totals 15 residues. The CDR3 loop is CASSNRGRNNYGYTF. CDR3 bases: TGTGCCAGTAGTAATAGGGGACGGAACAACTATGGCTACACCTTC.

The chain uses TRBV19 and TRBJ2-7; possibly TRBD2 for D (5 bases). The V end lost 1 base, the J end lost 5 bases, and 15 bases lay between the germline ends. The CDR3 contains 15 residues. CDR1 and CDR2 (germline): LNHDA, SQIVND (reference sequence). The CDR3 loop reads CASSIGLASPNEQYF. The CDR3, as DNA: TGTGCCAGTAGTATAGGCCTAGCTTCACCCAACGAGCAGTACTTC.

This clone has just one count. V and J are TRBV5-6 and TRBJ2-1; 13 bases are a match to TRBD2. Trimming removed 2 bases from V and 8 bases from J; junction bases left unmatched: 4. The length of the CDR3 is 15 residues. The germline gives CDR1 SGHDT, CDR2 YYEEEE. In DNA, the CDR3 is TGTGCCAGCAGCTTCTGGACTAGCGGGAGAGATGAGCAGTTCTTC. It yields the protein CASSFWTSGRDEQFF.

Only one count was recorded for this clone. This sequence joins TRBV9 and TRBJ2-1; TRBD2 aligns across 7 bases. The CDR3 length is 14 residues. The germline V gene encodes CDR1 SGDLS and CDR2 YYNGEE. Trimming cost V 6 bases and J 8 bases; bases outside gene matches: 11. The CDR3 is CASIPIPGGDEQFF. CDR3 DNA: TGTGCCAGCATCCCTATTCCGGGAGGTGATGAGCAGTTCTTC.